This record looks at one T cell receptor (beta chain) sequence and its context. Antigen specificity is unknown. The sample comes from a study of CD8 T cells in ankylosing spondylitis. MiXCR, applied by TCRdb to the 5' RACE reads, yields one record per CDR3 protein. The repertoire holds about 340,000 distinct CDR3 sequences, 20% to 25% seen once, with about an eighth in the top ten. The CDR3 has 13 amino acids. The germline V gene encodes CDR1 MGHRA and CDR2 YSYEKL. V gave up 3 bases and J gave up 4 bases, with 6 bases separating them. Points from the study as a whole: The study looked at matched synovial fluid samples from ankylosing spondylitis patients. Disease-linked clones were reported to be significantly enriched there. Made up of under ten highly homologous variants, a TCR beta motif appeared characteristic of ankylosing spondylitis blood.

The source of this sequence is a male donor with ankylosing spondylitis or in good health (not recorded which). The rearrangement joins TRBV4-1 to TRBJ2-2; D is undetermined. Sequencing was performed on blood, either unsorted or a sorted T cell fraction (not recorded which). CDR3: CASSQTSTGELFF. CDR3 coding DNA: TGCGCCAGCAGCCAGACTTCCACCGGGGAGCTGTTTTTT.